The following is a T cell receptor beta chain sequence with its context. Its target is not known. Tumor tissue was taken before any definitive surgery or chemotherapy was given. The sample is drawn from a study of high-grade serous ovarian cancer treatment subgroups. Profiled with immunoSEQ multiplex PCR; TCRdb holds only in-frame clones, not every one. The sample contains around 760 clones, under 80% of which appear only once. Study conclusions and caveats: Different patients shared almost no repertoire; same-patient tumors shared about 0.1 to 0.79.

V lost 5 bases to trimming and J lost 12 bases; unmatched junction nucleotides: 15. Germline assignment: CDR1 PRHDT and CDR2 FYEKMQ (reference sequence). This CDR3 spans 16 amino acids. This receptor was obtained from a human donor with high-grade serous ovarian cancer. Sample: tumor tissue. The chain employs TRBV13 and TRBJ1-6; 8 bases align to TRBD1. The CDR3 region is CASSPARTGPTVPLHF. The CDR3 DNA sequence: TGTGCCAGCAGCCCGGCCCGGACAGGGCCGACGGTACCCCTCCACTTT.